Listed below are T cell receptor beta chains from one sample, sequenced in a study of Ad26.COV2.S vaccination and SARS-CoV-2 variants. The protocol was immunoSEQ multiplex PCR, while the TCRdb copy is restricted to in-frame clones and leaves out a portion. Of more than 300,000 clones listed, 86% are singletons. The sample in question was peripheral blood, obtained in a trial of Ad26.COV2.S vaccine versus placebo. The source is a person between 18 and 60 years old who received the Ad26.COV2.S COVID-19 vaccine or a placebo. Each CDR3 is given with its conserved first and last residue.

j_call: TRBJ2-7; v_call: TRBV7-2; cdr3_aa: CASSLRGRYEQYF
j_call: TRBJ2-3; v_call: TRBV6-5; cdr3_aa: CASTYGGKSTDTQYF
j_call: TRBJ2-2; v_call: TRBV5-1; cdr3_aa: CASRMTGSTGELFF
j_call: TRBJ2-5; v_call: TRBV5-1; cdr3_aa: CASSPSQGSETQYF
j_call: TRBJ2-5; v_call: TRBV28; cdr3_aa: CASSLFWETQYF
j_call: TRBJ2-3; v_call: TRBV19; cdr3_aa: CASSIRERDTQYF
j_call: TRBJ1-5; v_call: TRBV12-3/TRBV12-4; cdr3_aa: CASTRQPNQPQHF
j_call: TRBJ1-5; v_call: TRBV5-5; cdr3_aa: CASSLADSNQPQHF
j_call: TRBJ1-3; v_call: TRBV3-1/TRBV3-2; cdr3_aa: CASRNVGNTIYF
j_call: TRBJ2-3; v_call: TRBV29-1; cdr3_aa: CSFVGLIASTDTQYF
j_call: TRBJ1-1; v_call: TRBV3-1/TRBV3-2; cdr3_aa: CASSHPQGTRLNTEAFF
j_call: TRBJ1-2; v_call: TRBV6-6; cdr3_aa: CASKAQGASDYGYTF
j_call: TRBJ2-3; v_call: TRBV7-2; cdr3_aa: CASSPYLRGGRTDTQYF
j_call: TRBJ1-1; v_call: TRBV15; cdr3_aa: CATSRPPGQQNTEAFF
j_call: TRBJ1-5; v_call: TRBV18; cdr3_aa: CASSPQGGNQPQHF
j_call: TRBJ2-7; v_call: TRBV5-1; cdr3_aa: CASSLGGGSYEQYF
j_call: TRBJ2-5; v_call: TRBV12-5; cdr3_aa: CASGLAGWRETQYF
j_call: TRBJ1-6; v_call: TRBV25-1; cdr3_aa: CASSVSGPSNSPLHF
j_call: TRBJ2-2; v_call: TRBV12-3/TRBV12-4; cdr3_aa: CASRKNTGELFF
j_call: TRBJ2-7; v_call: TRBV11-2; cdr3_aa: CASSYRAVGAPYEQYF
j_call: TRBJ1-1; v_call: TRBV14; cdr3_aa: CASSGGGRVNTEAFF
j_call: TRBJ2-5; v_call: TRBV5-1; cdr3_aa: CASSLVPGPGETQYF
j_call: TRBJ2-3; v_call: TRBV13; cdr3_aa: CASSLDRRTDTQYF
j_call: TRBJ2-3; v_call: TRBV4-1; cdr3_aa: CASSQGADTDTQYF
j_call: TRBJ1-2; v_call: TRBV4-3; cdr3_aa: CASSPRLPVDGYTF
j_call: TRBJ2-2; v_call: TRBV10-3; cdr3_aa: CAISESDSFTGELFF
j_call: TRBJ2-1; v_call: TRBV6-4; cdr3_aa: CASSDIFRGSYNEQFF
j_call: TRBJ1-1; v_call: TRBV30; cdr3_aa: CAWNEGQRGTEAFF
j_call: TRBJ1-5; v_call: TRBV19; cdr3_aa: CASSILLWGKGNQPQHF
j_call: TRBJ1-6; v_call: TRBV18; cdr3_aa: CASSPFDRGSPLHF
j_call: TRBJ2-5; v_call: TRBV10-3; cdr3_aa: CAISGLGGVGETQYF
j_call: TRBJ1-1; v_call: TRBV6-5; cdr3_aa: CASSYSGGRTNTEAFF
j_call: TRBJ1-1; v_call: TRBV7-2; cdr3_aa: CASSLHLNTEAFF
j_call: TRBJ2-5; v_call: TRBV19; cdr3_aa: CASSIIGQGSETQYF
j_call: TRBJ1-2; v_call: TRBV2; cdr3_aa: CASSRQGNNYGYTF
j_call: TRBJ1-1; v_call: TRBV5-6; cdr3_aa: CASSGRSPRAFF
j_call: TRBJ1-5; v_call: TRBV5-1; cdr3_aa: CASSLGGSGNQPQHF
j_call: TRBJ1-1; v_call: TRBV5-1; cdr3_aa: CASSFGTEAFF
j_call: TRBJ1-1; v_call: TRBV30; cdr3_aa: CAWSALTGMAEAFF
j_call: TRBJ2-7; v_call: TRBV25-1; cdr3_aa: CASSKDRAEQYF
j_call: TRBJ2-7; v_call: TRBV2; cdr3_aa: CASSEMAGRLHF
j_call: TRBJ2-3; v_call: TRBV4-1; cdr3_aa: CASSQSSPDTQYF
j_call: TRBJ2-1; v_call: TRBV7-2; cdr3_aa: CASSPDRGSYNEQFF
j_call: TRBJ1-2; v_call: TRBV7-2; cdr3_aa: CASSSGWNYGYTF
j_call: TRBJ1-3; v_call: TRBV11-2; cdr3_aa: CASSLGFTGSSGNTIYF
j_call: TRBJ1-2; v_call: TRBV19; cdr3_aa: CASRPVRDSNYGYTF
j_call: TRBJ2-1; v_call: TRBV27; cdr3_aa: CASSFRGRRDEQFF
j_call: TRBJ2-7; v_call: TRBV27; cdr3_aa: CASSSPRAYEQYF
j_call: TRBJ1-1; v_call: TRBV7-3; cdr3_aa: CASSLIPGDKTEAFF
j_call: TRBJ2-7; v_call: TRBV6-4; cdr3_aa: CASRDYSTSCEQYF
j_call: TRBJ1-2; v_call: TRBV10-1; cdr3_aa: CASSATLDGHGYTF
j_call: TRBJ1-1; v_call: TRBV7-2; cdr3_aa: CASSLVVQGRTEAFF
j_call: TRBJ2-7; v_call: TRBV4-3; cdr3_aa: CASSQQTGAYEQYF
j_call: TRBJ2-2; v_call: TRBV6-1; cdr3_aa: CASSEAPGGGRITGELFF
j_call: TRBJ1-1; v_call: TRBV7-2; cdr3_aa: CASSLGLMNTEAFF